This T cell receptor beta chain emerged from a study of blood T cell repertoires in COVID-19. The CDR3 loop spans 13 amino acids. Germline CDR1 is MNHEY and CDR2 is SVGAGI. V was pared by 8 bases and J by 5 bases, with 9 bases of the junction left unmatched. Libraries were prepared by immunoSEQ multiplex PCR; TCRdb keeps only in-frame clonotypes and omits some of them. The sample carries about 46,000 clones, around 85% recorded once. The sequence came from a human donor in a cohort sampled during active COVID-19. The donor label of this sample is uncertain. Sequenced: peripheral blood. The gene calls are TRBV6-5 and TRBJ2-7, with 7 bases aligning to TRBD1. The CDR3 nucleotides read TGTGCCAGCCGGGACAGATGGAACGACGAGCAGTACTTC. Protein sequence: CASRDRWNDEQYF.